Included here is one TCR beta chain sequence, with context. What it binds is not known. Libraries were prepared by immunoSEQ multiplex PCR; TCRdb keeps only in-frame clonotypes and omits some of them. The data contain about 2.4 million clones, around 94% of them seen just once; the ten biggest clones take up under 0.15%. The data are from a study of shared clonotypes between healthy human individuals. General observations from the study: How much donors shared clonotypes was expected to be affected by sequencing depth.

This CDR3 region has 15 residues. The germline gives CDR1 MDHEN, CDR2 SYDVKM. Trimming removed 6 bases at V and 7 bases at J, with 18 bases between. The receptor was isolated from a man aged 18 to 29 in good health. Sequenced input: naive CD4+ T cells sorted from blood. Subset here: CD45RA+ positively selected. The chain uses TRBV28 and TRBJ1-4; D possibly corresponds to TRBD1 (5 bases). CDR3 DNA: TGTGCCAGCAGCTATCCCGGCGGGGGTTTTGAAAAACTGTTTTTT. Residues: CASSYPGGGFEKLFF.